A selection of T cell receptor beta chains follows, all from one sample in a study of T cell repertoires in cytomegalovirus infection. Their cognate antigens are unknown. Via MiXCR, TCRdb re-called the reads, giving one row per CDR3 protein. The sample holds 800,000 to 950,000 distinct CDR3 sequences; 30% to 35% are singletons and the top ten take around 12%. The material was cultured CD8+ T cells from PBMCs, obtained from culture after CMV antigen stimulation. The source is a human donor in good health (CMV status not recorded). Some clones in this sample may be carry-over from other donors' samples. Both conserved end residues are part of each CDR3. D genes are given only for firm matches. Some rows mark clone size as missing; the rest say once, few, many or name a class of expanded clone.

j_call: TRBJ2-3; clone_size: .; v_call: TRBV27; d_call: .; cdr3_nt: TGTGCCAGCAGTTTTTTGGATTGGGGGCCGAAAGATACGCAGTATTTT; cdr3_aa: CASSFLDWGPKDTQYF
j_call: TRBJ1-1; clone_size: .; v_call: TRBV6-2/TRBV6-3; d_call: .; cdr3_nt: TGTGCCAGCAGTCACCACGTCCAGGGTCCCGAAGCTTTCTTT; cdr3_aa: CASSHHVQGPEAFF
j_call: TRBJ2-1; clone_size: .; v_call: TRBV13; d_call: .; cdr3_nt: TGTGCCAGCAGCTTAGGTGAACCCGAGGGTCGGTTC; cdr3_aa: CASSLGEPEGRF
j_call: TRBJ1-2; clone_size: many; v_call: TRBV7-9; d_call: TRBD1; cdr3_nt: TGTGCCAGCAGCCTGGGACAGCCGAACTATGGCTACACCTTC; cdr3_aa: CASSLGQPNYGYTF
j_call: TRBJ1-1; clone_size: .; v_call: TRBV25-1; d_call: .; cdr3_nt: TGTGCCAGCAGTGAATATGGGGGTGAAGCTTTCTTT; cdr3_aa: CASSEYGGEAFF
j_call: TRBJ1-2; clone_size: .; v_call: TRBV18; d_call: .; cdr3_nt: TGTGCCAGCTCACCACGGCTGCCTTATGGCTACACCTTC; cdr3_aa: CASSPRLPYGYTF
j_call: TRBJ2-1; clone_size: .; v_call: TRBV7-6; d_call: .; cdr3_nt: TGTGTCAGCAGCTTAGTTCGGGGAGACTCCTACAATGAGCAGTTCTTC; cdr3_aa: CVSSLVRGDSYNEQFF
j_call: TRBJ1-2; clone_size: few; v_call: TRBV5-1; d_call: .; cdr3_nt: TGCGCCAGCAGAAATCGGACAGACGACTATGGCTACACCTTC; cdr3_aa: CASRNRTDDYGYTF
j_call: TRBJ1-5; clone_size: few; v_call: TRBV7-8; d_call: TRBD1; cdr3_nt: TGTGCCAGCAGCTCCGTTCGGACAGGGGGTGCTCATAGCAATCAGCCCCAGCATTTT; cdr3_aa: CASSSVRTGGAHSNQPQHF
j_call: TRBJ1-1; clone_size: few; v_call: TRBV7-3; d_call: TRBD1; cdr3_nt: TGTGCCAGCGGACAGGGGGTAAATTATAAGGTGGGGAACACTGAAGCTTTCTTT; cdr3_aa: CASGQGVNYKVGNTEAFF
j_call: TRBJ1-2; clone_size: .; v_call: TRBV29-1; d_call: .; cdr3_nt: TGCAGCGTTGAAGATGACTCGGACAACCCTAACTATGGCTACACCTTC; cdr3_aa: CSVEDDSDNPNYGYTF
j_call: TRBJ2-1; clone_size: many; v_call: TRBV7-6; d_call: TRBD2; cdr3_nt: TGTGCCAGCAGACTAACTAGCGGGGTGTACAATGAGCAGTTCTTC; cdr3_aa: CASRLTSGVYNEQFF
j_call: TRBJ1-6; clone_size: .; v_call: TRBV27; d_call: .; cdr3_nt: TGTGCCAGCAGTTGGGGGACGGGCCCCCTCCACTTT; cdr3_aa: CASSWGTGPLHF
j_call: TRBJ1-5; clone_size: few; v_call: TRBV28; d_call: .; cdr3_nt: TGTGCCAGCAGTTCCACGGACGGGTATAGCAATCAGCCCCAGCATTTT; cdr3_aa: CASSSTDGYSNQPQHF
j_call: TRBJ2-1; clone_size: .; v_call: TRBV4-3; d_call: .; cdr3_nt: TGCGCCAGCAGCCAAGATTGGGCAGGGAGAAATGAGCAGTTCTTC; cdr3_aa: CASSQDWAGRNEQFF
j_call: TRBJ2-2; clone_size: few; v_call: TRBV24-1; d_call: .; cdr3_nt: TGTGCCACCAGTGGCCGGCGGTTGGGGGACCTCATGAACACCGGGGAGCTGTTTTTT; cdr3_aa: CATSGRRLGDLMNTGELFF
j_call: TRBJ2-2; clone_size: .; v_call: TRBV29-1; d_call: .; cdr3_nt: TGCAGCGTTGCAGGACCAGCGAACACCGGGGAGCTGTTTTTT; cdr3_aa: CSVAGPANTGELFF
j_call: TRBJ2-3; clone_size: many; v_call: TRBV7-6; d_call: .; cdr3_nt: TGTGCCAGCAGCTTAGATCATCTTCAAACGCAGTATTTT; cdr3_aa: CASSLDHLQTQYF
j_call: TRBJ2-1; clone_size: .; v_call: TRBV4-3; d_call: .; cdr3_nt: TGCGCCAGCAGCCAAGATGGCCGTTGGGAGCAGTTCTTC; cdr3_aa: CASSQDGRWEQFF
j_call: TRBJ2-1; clone_size: few; v_call: TRBV12-5; d_call: TRBD1; cdr3_nt: TGTGCTAGTGGTTTGGTACGGACAGGCGATGAGCAGTTCTTC; cdr3_aa: CASGLVRTGDEQFF
j_call: TRBJ1-1; clone_size: few; v_call: TRBV7-2; d_call: TRBD1; cdr3_nt: TGTGCCAGCAGCCCCCAAATAAGACAGGGTTTGAGGGACTTT; cdr3_aa: CASSPQIRQGLRDF
j_call: TRBJ1-1; clone_size: few; v_call: TRBV7-2; d_call: .; cdr3_nt: TGTGCCAGCAGCCCGGGACCTTATATCAACACTGAAGCTTTCTTT; cdr3_aa: CASSPGPYINTEAFF
j_call: TRBJ2-1; clone_size: many; v_call: TRBV28; d_call: .; cdr3_nt: TGTGCCAGCAGGCCAACCGGGTCGGGCTCCTACAATGAGCAGTTCTTC; cdr3_aa: CASRPTGSGSYNEQFF
j_call: TRBJ2-2; clone_size: .; v_call: TRBV7-6; d_call: .; cdr3_nt: TGTGCCAGCAGCTTAGCCAAGGGGTACACCGGGGAGCTGTTTTTT; cdr3_aa: CASSLAKGYTGELFF
j_call: TRBJ2-7; clone_size: few; v_call: TRBV7-6; d_call: .; cdr3_nt: TGTGCCAGCAGCTTAGGAATGGGGACCTACGAGCAGTACTTC; cdr3_aa: CASSLGMGTYEQYF
j_call: TRBJ1-1; clone_size: few; v_call: TRBV7-9; d_call: .; cdr3_nt: TGTGCCAGCAGCTCAGAGGACAAGCCCTACACTGAAGCTTTCTTT; cdr3_aa: CASSSEDKPYTEAFF
j_call: TRBJ1-4; clone_size: few; v_call: TRBV7-6; d_call: TRBD1; cdr3_nt: TGTGCCAGCAGCCAACCGGGACAGCTTAATGAAAAACTGTTTTTT; cdr3_aa: CASSQPGQLNEKLFF
j_call: TRBJ2-2; clone_size: .; v_call: TRBV5-4; d_call: TRBD2; cdr3_nt: TGTGCCAGCAGCTTGGAGCGGGGGCACACCGGGGAGCTGTTTTTT; cdr3_aa: CASSLERGHTGELFF
j_call: TRBJ1-1; clone_size: few; v_call: TRBV29-1; d_call: .; cdr3_nt: TGCAGCGTCCTGGCCAGGGGTGGGACTGAAGCTTTCTTT; cdr3_aa: CSVLARGGTEAFF
j_call: TRBJ2-1; clone_size: .; v_call: TRBV6-2/TRBV6-3; d_call: .; cdr3_nt: TGTGCCAGCAGTCCATGGACAGACGACAATGAGCAGTTCTTC; cdr3_aa: CASSPWTDDNEQFF
j_call: TRBJ2-3; clone_size: many; v_call: TRBV7-2; d_call: .; cdr3_nt: TGTGCCAGCACCCTAGAACCAGGGGCTAGCACAGATACGCAGTATTTT; cdr3_aa: CASTLEPGASTDTQYF
j_call: TRBJ1-5; clone_size: few; v_call: TRBV6-2/TRBV6-3; d_call: .; cdr3_nt: TGTGCCAGCAGTTGGACAGAGAATAGCAATCAGCCCCAGCATTTT; cdr3_aa: CASSWTENSNQPQHF
j_call: TRBJ1-2; clone_size: .; v_call: TRBV6-1; d_call: TRBD1; cdr3_nt: TGTGCCAGCAGTGAAAGTGGGTTCGCAGGGGGCTATGGCTACACCTTC; cdr3_aa: CASSESGFAGGYGYTF
j_call: TRBJ2-3; clone_size: few; v_call: TRBV25-1; d_call: .; cdr3_nt: TGTGCCAGCAGTGGCAGGGCCAGCACAGATACGCAGTATTTT; cdr3_aa: CASSGRASTDTQYF
j_call: TRBJ1-1; clone_size: .; v_call: TRBV19; d_call: TRBD1; cdr3_nt: TGTGCCAGTAGTATGCTCCGGGACAGGGGCCTGAACACTGAAGCTTTCTTT; cdr3_aa: CASSMLRDRGLNTEAFF
j_call: TRBJ2-1; clone_size: .; v_call: TRBV19; d_call: .; cdr3_nt: TGTGCCAGTAGCGGGACACTTTCCTACAATGAGCAGTTCTTC; cdr3_aa: CASSGTLSYNEQFF
j_call: TRBJ2-2; clone_size: .; v_call: TRBV7-6; d_call: TRBD1; cdr3_nt: TGTGCCAGCAGGACGGGACAGGGGTCCACCGGGGAGCTGTTTTTT; cdr3_aa: CASRTGQGSTGELFF
j_call: TRBJ2-7; clone_size: .; v_call: TRBV4-1; d_call: TRBD2; cdr3_nt: TGCGCCAGCAGCCAAGCACTAGCGGTCTACGAGCAGTACTTC; cdr3_aa: CASSQALAVYEQYF
j_call: TRBJ1-6; clone_size: few; v_call: TRBV27; d_call: TRBD1; cdr3_nt: TGTGCCAGCAGTCTGACAGGGGCCCCCCTCCACTTT; cdr3_aa: CASSLTGAPLHF
j_call: TRBJ1-6; clone_size: .; v_call: TRBV6-5; d_call: TRBD1; cdr3_nt: TGTGCCAGCAGTTACTCGACAGGGAGGGGATCACCCCTCCACTTT; cdr3_aa: CASSYSTGRGSPLHF
j_call: TRBJ2-5; clone_size: .; v_call: TRBV6-2/TRBV6-3; d_call: .; cdr3_nt: TGTGCCAGCAGCTATGGCCCTCCGACAGGGAGGGGCTCTGTGGAGACCCAGTACTTC; cdr3_aa: CASSYGPPTGRGSVETQYF